Described below is a single T cell receptor beta chain sequence and its context. The antigen is undetermined. A much larger clone is a single base away; this may be a read error. The sample is drawn from a study of CD8+CD57+ T cells in acquired aplastic anemia. Study-level background: Sorted CD4+ and CD8+ cells yielded DNA averaging approximately 3.5 ug. Whole-study results and caveats: In common between the patients and the controls were some 29 CD8+ CDR3 sequences.

Genomic DNA served as template for TCR beta VDJ and CDR3 profiling. MiXCR, run by TCRdb on the reads, gives a single entry per CDR3 protein. This table has some 290,000 distinct CDR3 sequences, 45% to 65% appearing once. The sequence was obtained from a human donor with severe aplastic anemia or a healthy control (not recorded which). The sequencing input was sorted CD4+, CD8+, or CD8+CD57+ T cells (not recorded which) from PBMCs.

CDR3 region: CASSLPRQVAENTEAFF. The CDR3 region has the DNA TGTGCCAGCAGTCTTCCCCGGCAGGTTGCGGAGAACACTGAAGCTTTCTTT. V is TRBV6-6 and J is TRBJ1-1; D remains ambiguous. V was cut by 5 bases and J by 1 base, with 20 bases left in between. Germline V gene sequence: CDR1 MNHNY, CDR2 SVGAGI (reference sequence). This CDR3 is built from 17 residues.